This TCR beta chain was captured in a study of CD4 T cells in relation to SARS-CoV-2 and coronaviruses. For the study at large: Convalescent patients had median age roughly 38 years, range 21 to 72. Crossreactive spike epitopes shared across donors were mapped to their HLA restriction. Study-wide points: The assay detects memory recall responses, not culture-primed primary responses.

The CDR3 consists of 16 residues. Germline values: CDR1 SEHNR, CDR2 FQNEAQ (reference sequence). J was trimmed by 4 bases and V by 5 bases; bases with no gene match: 9. Assay used: immunoSEQ multiplex PCR; TCRdb lists only in-frame clones, some missing. This table holds approximately 50,000 clones, about 92% found once. Details on this clone: Its antigen remains unknown.

This sequence originates from an adult with COVID-19. The sample comprised naive CD4+ T cells from PBMCs. Subset: naive CD4+ T cells isolated by negative enrichment. This chain uses TRBV7-9 with TRBJ2-1; TRBD2 matches 9 bases. This CDR3 reads CASSAGLSGRYNEQFF. The CDR3 region has the DNA TGTGCCAGCAGCGCAGGACTAAGCGGGAGGTACAATGAGCAGTTCTTC.